These 17 T cell receptor beta chains share one sample of origin, sequenced in a study of vaccination and CD4 T cells after COVID-19. Time point defined: late sampling 161 to 241 days after vaccination in a few convalescent patients. The treatment is: roughly 10-day PBMC culture with coronavirus spike peptide pools or control peptides (ViraFEST assay). The antigens of these receptors remain unknown. Sequencing of the DNA from cultured CD4+ T cells was carried out with the Oncomine TCR Beta short-read assay. TCRdb passed the PCR reads through MiXCR, listing each CDR3 protein once. There are 20,000 to 30,000 distinct CDR3 sequences in the sample; around 41% occur only once, and around 5.1% lies in the top ten. Sequenced here: CD4+ T cells from blood, cultured in vitro, sampled about 7 months after SARS-CoV-2 vaccination. Source of these receptors: a human donor who had recovered from COVID-19.

The chain uses TRBV20-1 and TRBJ2-2; 7 bases align to TRBD1. With 5 bases clipped from V and 5 bases from J, the junction kept 8 bases outside the gene matches. The CDR3 totals 14 residues. Germline CDR1 reads DFQATT; CDR2 reads SNEGSKA (reference sequence). CDR3 amino acids: CSARNAQGTGELFF. CDR3 in DNA: TGCAGTGCTCGGAACGCACAGGGGACCGGGGAGCTGTTTTTT.

This clonotype appeared a few times. The rearrangement uses TRBV6-1 and TRBJ1-5; the match to TRBD1 covers 9 bases. Germline lookup yields CDR1 MNHNS and CDR2 SASEGT. J was trimmed by 3 bases and V by 6 bases; bases with no gene match: 6. The CDR3 totals 15 residues. The CDR3 nucleotides read TGTGCCAGCAGACCGGGACAGGGCTACAATCAGCCCCAGCATTTT. The encoded protein is CASRPGQGYNQPQHF.

V gene TRBV7-2 combines with J gene TRBJ2-1, with D possibly TRBD2 on 7 matching bases. Trimming took off 5 bases at V and 3 bases at J, with 20 bases between the two ends. Germline V gene lookup returns CDR1 SGHTA and CDR2 FQGNSA. This CDR3 is 17 amino acids long. CDR3 nucleotides: TGTGCCAGCAGCCCAGTGGGGGCGGGAGACATCTACAATGAGCAGTTCTTC. It specifies CASSPVGAGDIYNEQFF.

V usage is TRBV20-1 and J usage is TRBJ1-6; 7 bases line up with TRBD1. Germline V gives CDR1 DFQATT, CDR2 SNEGSKA (reference sequence). The CDR3 contains 12 residues. V lost 5 bases to trimming and J lost 8 bases; unmatched junction nucleotides: 3. The CDR3 region is CSALTGDSPLHF. For the CDR3, the DNA is TGCAGTGCTCTTACAGGGGATTCACCCCTCCACTTT.

The chain carries TRBV6-2 or TRBV6-3 and TRBJ2-3, with D hard to call. The germline CDR1 and CDR2 sequences are MNHEY and SVGEGT. Trimming removed 6 bases at V and 0 bases at J, with 10 bases between. The CDR3 spans 14 residues. CDR3 protein: CASSGWWSTDTQYF. CDR3 nucleotides: TGTGCCAGCAGCGGATGGTGGAGCACAGATACGCAGTATTTT.

This clonotype was detected a few times. CDR3 DNA sequence: TGTGCCAGTAGTATAGACGGGGAGAAGCCCCAGCATTTT. Translating it yields CASSIDGEKPQHF. The chain combines TRBV19 with TRBJ1-5; D is unclear. Germline V CDR1 and CDR2: LNHDA, SQIVND (reference sequence). V was trimmed by 0 bases and J by 8 bases, leaving 8 bases between them. This CDR3 spans 13 amino acids. The full variable domain, rest sourced from reference TRBV19 and TRBJ1-5, is DGGITQSPKYLFRKEGQNVTLSCEQNLNHDAMYWYRQDPGQGLRLIYYSQIVNDFQKGDIAEGYSVSREKKESFPLTVTSAQKNPTAFYLCASSIDGEKPQHFGDGTRLSIL.

This clonotype was seen a few times. The chain is built from TRBV7-2 and TRBJ2-3; D possibly corresponds to TRBD2 (5 bases). The germline V gene has CDR1 SGHTA and CDR2 FQGNSA. V was trimmed by 5 bases and J by 2 bases, leaving 11 bases between them. The CDR3 has 14 amino acids. Here the CDR3 reads CASSPWRLTDTQYF. The CDR3 nucleotides are TGTGCCAGCAGCCCTTGGAGGCTCACAGATACGCAGTATTTT.

This clonotype was counted between two and nine times. The chain is built from TRBV20-1 and TRBJ2-3; TRBD2 matches at 12 bases. The CDR3 consists of 16 residues. Per germline, CDR1 DFQATT and CDR2 SNEGSKA (reference sequence). Trimming took 5 bases from V and 4 from J; bases not matched to a gene: 10. The CDR3 DNA is TGCAGTGCTTTGCGCCAACTAGCGGGAGGAGCAGATACGCAGTATTTT. This codes for CSALRQLAGGADTQYF.

The chain couples TRBV21-1 to TRBJ2-7; the table's D call of TRBD1 was not tested on the DNA. TRBV21-1 is a listed pseudogene. The CDR3 is 14 residues long. The CDR3 region is CASSPGTGSHEQYF. CDR3 nucleotide sequence: TGTGCCAGCAGTCCCGGGACAGGGTCTCACGAGCAGTACTTC.

The rearrangement joins TRBV21-1 to TRBJ2-1; the table calls TRBD1, which could not be checked here. TRBV21-1 is designated a pseudogene. This CDR3 contains 15 residues. The CDR3 loop is CASSQRQGSYNEQFF. DNA for the CDR3: TGTGCCAGCAGCCAGAGACAGGGCTCCTACAATGAGCAGTTCTTC.

This clonotype was seen more than once but under ten times. The chain joins TRBV10-3 to TRBJ2-1, with D perhaps given as TRBD1 or TRBD2 (5 bases each). The CDR3 is 16 residues long. Deletions cut 7 bases from V and 0 bases from J, with 16 bases between. Germline V gene lookup returns CDR1 ENHRY and CDR2 SYGVKD. DNA of the CDR3: TGTGCCATCATGGGGGACCGGGCAAGCTCCTACAATGAGCAGTTCTTC. It yields the protein CAIMGDRASSYNEQFF.

The chain combines TRBV6-1 with TRBJ1-5, with 8 bases aligning to TRBD1. V trimming: 6 bases; J trimming: 0 bases; junction bases outside the gene matches: 1. The CDR3 has 14 residues. Germline CDR1 MNHNS, CDR2 SASEGT. CDR3 DNA: TGTGCCAGCAGAGGGACAGGTAGCAATCAGCCCCAGCATTTT. It translates to CASRGTGSNQPQHF.

This chain uses TRBV2 with TRBJ2-3, with 7 bases that match TRBD1. The CDR3 covers 14 residues. Germline CDR1 and CDR2: SNHLY and FYNNEI. With 7 bases clipped from V and 5 bases from J, the junction kept 9 bases outside the gene matches. The CDR3 region is CASTVTGSLDTQYF. CDR3 in DNA: TGTGCCAGCACTGTGACAGGGTCTCTAGATACGCAGTATTTT.

The chain couples TRBV20-1 to TRBJ1-5; possible D gene TRBD1, 6 bases. V lost 3 bases and J 3 bases, leaving 15 bases between the germline ends. The germline V gene has CDR1 DFQATT and CDR2 SNEGSKA (reference sequence). CDR3 length: 15 amino acids. CDR3 region: CSASRAGTSNQPQHF. CDR3 DNA: TGCAGTGCTAGTCGCGCCGGGACATCCAATCAGCCCCAGCATTTT.

V usage is TRBV28 and J usage is TRBJ2-7; D is perhaps TRBD1 (5 bases). The germline V gene has CDR1 MDHEN and CDR2 SYDVKM. Trimming removed 0 bases from V and 7 bases from J, with 13 bases in between. This CDR3 has 14 amino acids. CDR3 DNA sequence: TGTGCCAGCAGTTTATGGCAGGGTATAAGGGAGCAGTACTTC. Protein product: CASSLWQGIREQYF.

This clonotype appeared a single time. The junction and the germline gene differ at one end; a read error may be behind it. The rearrangement joins TRBV20-1 to TRBJ2-2, with D possibly TRBD2 on 5 matching bases. CDR3 length: 16 residues. CDR1 is DFQATT, CDR2 SNEGSKA, per germline (reference sequence). CDR3 protein: CSASDPLAGSTGELSF. The CDR3 region has the DNA TGCAGTGCCAGTGACCCGCTTGCCGGCAGCACCGGGGAGCTGTCTTTT.

This clonotype has just a few counts. V is TRBV20-1 and J is TRBJ2-2; 9 positions agree with TRBD1. V shed 0 bases and J 4 bases; nucleotides not matched to a gene: 3. The CDR3 spans 15 residues. Germline V gene lookup returns CDR1 DFQATT and CDR2 SNEGSKA (reference sequence). CDR3 sequence: CSARELDRGTGELFF. Here the CDR3 DNA reads TGCAGTGCTAGAGAATTGGACAGGGGCACCGGGGAGCTGTTTTTT.